This T cell receptor (beta chain) is drawn from a study of T cells after yellow fever vaccination (dated by TCRdb to between 2018 and 2020). In terms of the full investigation: The SMART-Seq v4 Ultra Low Input RNA kit was used to prepare libraries from fractions with low cell numbers. To track T-cell clones before and after primary and booster YFV17D yellow fever vaccination, bulk TCR alpha and beta repertoires were sequenced longitudinally. Two healthy male donors, one aged 18 to 30 and one aged 30 to 40 years, made up the cohort. Blood was collected at multiple timepoints before and after primary and secondary immunization, and bulk PBMC replicates and cell subsets were isolated.

A remark on this clonotype: Its antigen is unknown. Base qualities are missing; no much larger clone stands one base away.

The intended sense of this specimen's treatment or condition label: live attenuated yellow fever vaccine strain. PBMCs were isolated from peripheral blood using a standard Ficoll-Paque protocol. Dynabeads CD4 and CD8 positive selection kits were used to isolate CD4 and CD8 T-cell fractions. TriZol was used to extract RNA from bulk PBMCs, CD4 and CD8 fractions, and dextramer-positive and dextramer-negative fractions. What the research found in general, with its limitations: The secondary T-cell response was found to be weaker but faster than the primary response, with a peak reached on day 5 rather than on day 15. Most clones expanded after primary vaccination were re-detected after the booster (96% of CD4 and around 88% of CD8), suggesting broad memory maintenance. FACS-sorted repertoires could contain abundant contaminating clonotypes from the bulk population, so computational filtering was required. A small share of clonotypes occurred in both CD4 and CD8 compartments, likely arising from convergent recombination. Because the study included only two donors, the extent to which the findings can be generalized is limited.

The germline ends are 13 bases apart after V is trimmed by 7 bases and J by 4 bases. From a lookup of the germline V gene, CDR1 and CDR2 are SGHAT and FQNNGV. The CDR3 measures 13 amino acids from cysteine to phenylalanine. The only DNA kept is the CDR3, 39 bases in frame from the first base. TCR cDNA was synthesized by 5'RACE template switching, which introduced a universal primer site and unique molecular identifiers. Priming for cDNA synthesis came from both the TCR alpha and TCR beta constant segments. Libraries were amplified in two PCR steps, with sample barcodes and sequencing adapters added in the second step. Sequencing of libraries was performed on Illumina HiSeq 2500 (2x100 bp) or NovaSeq (2x150 bp). Per the authors' processing: MIGEC handled demultiplexing of reads and collapsing into UMI consensus sequences, while MiXCR performed V(D)J alignment. Using edgeR on replicate PBMC samples, clonotypes were called vaccine-responding if FDR was below 0.01 and the log2 fold change was above 5 up to day 15. Each bulk clonotype received a CD4 or CD8 identity based on whether the sequenced CD4 or CD8 repertoire contained that clonotype at higher abundance. TCRdb ran its own pipeline on the public reads, namely fastp trimming at Q25 and MiXCR clone calling, and kept in-frame beta chains. Every entry covers one CDR3 protein and lists the most common genes and DNA from its rows. These V and J calls derive from TCRdb rather than the authors' analysis. Present in this sample are roughly 160,000 distinct CDR3 sequences, 6.5% to 8.5% of which were seen just once. The ten largest clones represent over 2% of the sample.

This chain is built from TRBV11-2 and TRBJ1-1, with TRBD1 perhaps the D gene, on 5 matching bases. The receptor was derived from a young man who received the YFV17D yellow fever vaccine. Source: CD4+ T cells sorted from PBMCs, taken around 5 days after the first yellow fever vaccination. The CDR3 has the sequence CASTYWGSTEAFF. In nucleotides, the sequence is TGTGCCAGCACATATTGGGGGTCCACTGAAGCTTTCTTT.